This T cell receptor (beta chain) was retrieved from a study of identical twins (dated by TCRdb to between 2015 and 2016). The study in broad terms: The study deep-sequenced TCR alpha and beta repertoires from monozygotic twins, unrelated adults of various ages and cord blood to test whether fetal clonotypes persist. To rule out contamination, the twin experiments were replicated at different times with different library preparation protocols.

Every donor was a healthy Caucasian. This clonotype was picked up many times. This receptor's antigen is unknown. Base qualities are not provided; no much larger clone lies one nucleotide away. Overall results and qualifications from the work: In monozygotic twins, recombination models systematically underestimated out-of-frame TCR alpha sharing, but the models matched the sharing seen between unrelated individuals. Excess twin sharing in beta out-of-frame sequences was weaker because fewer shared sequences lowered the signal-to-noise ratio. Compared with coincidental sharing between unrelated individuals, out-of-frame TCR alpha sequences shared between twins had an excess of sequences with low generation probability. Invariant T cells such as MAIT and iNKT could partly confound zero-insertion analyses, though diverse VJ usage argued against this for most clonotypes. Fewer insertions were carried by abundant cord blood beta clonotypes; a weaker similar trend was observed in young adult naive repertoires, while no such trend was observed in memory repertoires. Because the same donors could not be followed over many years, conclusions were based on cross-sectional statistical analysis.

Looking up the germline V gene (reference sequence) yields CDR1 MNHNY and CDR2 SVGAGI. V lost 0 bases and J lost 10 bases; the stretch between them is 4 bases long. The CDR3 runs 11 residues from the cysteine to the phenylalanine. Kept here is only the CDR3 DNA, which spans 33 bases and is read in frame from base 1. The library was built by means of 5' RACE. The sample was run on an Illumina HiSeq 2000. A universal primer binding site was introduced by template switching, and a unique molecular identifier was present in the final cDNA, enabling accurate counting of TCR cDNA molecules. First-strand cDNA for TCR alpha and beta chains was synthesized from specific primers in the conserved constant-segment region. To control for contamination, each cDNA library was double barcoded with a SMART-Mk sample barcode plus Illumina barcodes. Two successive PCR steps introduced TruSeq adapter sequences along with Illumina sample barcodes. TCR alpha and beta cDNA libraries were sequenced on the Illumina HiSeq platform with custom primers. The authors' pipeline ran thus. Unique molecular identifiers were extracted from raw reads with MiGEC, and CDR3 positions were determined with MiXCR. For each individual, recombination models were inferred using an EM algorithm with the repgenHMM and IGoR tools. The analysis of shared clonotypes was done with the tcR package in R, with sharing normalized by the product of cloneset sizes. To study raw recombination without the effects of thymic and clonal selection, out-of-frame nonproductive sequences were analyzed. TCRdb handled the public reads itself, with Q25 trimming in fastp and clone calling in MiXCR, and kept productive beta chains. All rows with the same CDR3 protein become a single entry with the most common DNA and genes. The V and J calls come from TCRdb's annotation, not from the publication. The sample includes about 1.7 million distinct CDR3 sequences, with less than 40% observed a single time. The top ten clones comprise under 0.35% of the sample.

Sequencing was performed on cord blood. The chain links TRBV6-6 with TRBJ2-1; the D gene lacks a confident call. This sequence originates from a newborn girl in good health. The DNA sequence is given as TGTGCCAGCAGTTACTCGGGAGAGCAGTTCTTC. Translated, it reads CASSYSGEQFF.